This TCR beta chain was recovered during a study of blood T cell repertoires in COVID-19. Study summary: Collection of acute and convalescent COVID-19 samples took place in the United States, Italy and Spain.

Enrolled during active infection, Seattle patients were then followed longitudinally. The protocol was immunoSEQ multiplex PCR, while the TCRdb copy is restricted to in-frame clones and leaves out a portion. Here the sample spans approximately 69,000 clones, 70% to 85% being singletons. Germline-derived CDR1 and CDR2 are SGDLS and YYNGEE. V lost 0 bases and J lost 3; bases outside the gene matches: 7. The CDR3 consists of 16 residues. This clone showed up just a few times. What was sequenced was peripheral blood. The receptor was derived from a man in his fifties or sixties with COVID-19, enrolled during active disease. The chain employs TRBV9 and TRBJ1-2; TRBD1 matches at 8 bases. This CDR3 reads CASSVALGTGYYGYTF. The CDR3 region has the DNA TGTGCCAGCAGCGTAGCATTAGGGACAGGCTACTATGGCTACACCTTC.